The TCR beta chain described here comes from a study of vaccination and CD4 T cells after COVID-19. Study background: Stimulation of the cells used overlapping spike peptide pools from SARS-CoV-2 and from the common cold coronaviruses HCoV-NL63, HCoV-OC43 and HCoV-229E. Study results and caveats: For SARS-CoV-2-reactive clonotypes, the median went from approximately 21 to 38, a nonsignificant increase.

Regarding this clonotype: Its antigen remains unidentified.

V was clipped by 6 bases and J by 4 bases; unmatched bases: 12. Germline loops: CDR1 MNHEY, CDR2 SMNVEV (reference sequence). CDR3 length: 15 residues. Sample treatment: approximately 10-day PBMC culture with coronavirus spike peptide pools or control peptides (ViraFEST assay). Scientists separated out CD4+ T cells through negative selection following 10 days in culture. Sequenced with the Oncomine TCR Beta short-read assay was DNA taken from cultured CD4+ T cells. The genomic DNA was obtained from cultured CD4+ T cells by extraction with the QIAamp micro DNA kit. TCRdb reprocessed the PCR reads with MiXCR, giving one entry per CDR3 protein. This sample has thousands of distinct CDR3 sequences; 75% to 85% occur once, and the top ten carry around a fifth.

The specimen was CD4+ T cells from blood, cultured in vitro. This TCR came from a human donor who had recovered from COVID-19. This chain uses TRBV27 with TRBJ2-7; 7 nucleotides line up with TRBD2. The DNA for the CDR3 is TGTGCCAGCAGCCTTAAGCGGGACCCCTTGTACGAGCAGTACTTC. Translating it yields CASSLKRDPLYEQYF.